This T cell receptor (beta chain) originates from a study of PD-1 blockade in classical Hodgkin lymphoma. Study overall: The study gave patients nivolumab 3 mg/kg intravenously every 2 weeks.

This CDR3 has 15 amino acids. Germline loops: CDR1 LNHDA, CDR2 SQIVND (reference sequence). The junction had 8 bases not matched to a gene; V was cut back by 6 bases and J by 2 bases. Measured with immunoSEQ multiplex PCR; TCRdb has only the in-frame clones, and not every one. In the table there are some 93,000 clones, roughly 92% of which are singletons. Following autologous stem cell transplantation, relapse occurred in every patient, and exposure to brentuximab vedotin varied. Sequences were derived from peripheral blood mononuclear cells (PBMCs), sampled at baseline. This TCR came from a human donor with classical Hodgkin lymphoma. The rearrangement uses TRBV19 and TRBJ2-3, with 7 bases that match TRBD1. In nucleotides, the CDR3 is TGTGCCAGTAGCCTTACAGGGGCCTTCACAGATACGCAGTATTTT. Its protein is CASSLTGAFTDTQYF.